What follows are 17 T cell receptor beta chains derived from one specimen sequenced in a study of CD8 T cells in ankylosing spondylitis. Study-wide results and limits: About 8 highly homologous variants made up a TCR beta motif, and this motif appeared characteristic of ankylosing spondylitis blood.

These TCRs' antigens remain unknown. Each CDR3 protein is one row after TCRdb ran MiXCR on the 5' RACE reads. Of hundreds of thousands of distinct CDR3 sequences in the sample, 12% were seen once. Sequenced material: blood, either unsorted or a sorted T cell fraction (not recorded which). The receptors here all came from a male donor with ankylosing spondylitis.

J is TRBJ2-3 and V is TRBV15, with a tentative D call TRBD2 (5 bases). Per germline, CDR1 LNHNV and CDR2 YYDKDF (reference sequence). V was cut by 4 bases and J by 1 base, with 15 bases left in between. The CDR3 covers 16 residues. The CDR3 loop reads CATSTPPLSGTDTQYF. Here the CDR3 DNA reads TGTGCCACCAGCACCCCCCCTCTTAGCGGCACAGATACGCAGTATTTT.

The chain joins TRBV5-4 to TRBJ1-1; the match to TRBD1 covers 7 bases. The CDR3 length is 16 residues. Germline values: CDR1 SGHNT, CDR2 YYREEE (reference sequence). Trimming cost V 1 base and J 1 base; bases outside gene matches: 7. CDR3 region: CASSLLQGLKNTEAFF. The CDR3 nucleotides are TGTGCCAGCAGCTTGTTACAGGGGTTAAAGAACACTGAAGCTTTCTTT.

This clonotype was counted many times. V is TRBV24-1 and J is TRBJ2-5, with TRBD1 matching 7 bases. CDR3 size: 15 residues. After removal of 3 bases from V and 2 bases from J, the junction contained 5 bases not matched to a gene. Germline loops: CDR1 KGHDR, CDR2 SFDVKD. In DNA form, the CDR3 reads TGTGCCACCAGTGATCACCGACAGGGACAAGAGACCCAGTACTTC. This translates into CATSDHRQGQETQYF.

The rearrangement joins TRBV11-2 to TRBJ2-2; 8 nucleotides line up with TRBD2. V shed 5 bases, J shed 0 bases, and the junction held 8 bases outside the gene matches. Germline lookup yields CDR1 SGHAT and CDR2 FQNNGV. This CDR3 has 17 amino acids. CDR3 sequence (DNA): TGTGCCAGCAGCCGGACTAGCTTAGCTTCGAACACCGGGGAGCTGTTTTTT. Its protein product is CASSRTSLASNTGELFF.

This clonotype was observed a few times. The rearrangement uses TRBV6-1 and TRBJ2-7, with 8 bases aligning to TRBD2. With 2 bases clipped from V and 2 bases from J, the junction kept 2 bases outside the gene matches. The CDR3 is 14 residues long. Germline assignment: CDR1 MNHNS and CDR2 SASEGT. CDR3 residues: CASSESGGTYEQYF. CDR3 bases: TGTGCCAGCAGTGAATCGGGGGGGACCTACGAGCAGTACTTC.

This clonotype was counted only a few times. V and J are TRBV4-2 and TRBJ2-3; TRBD2 matches 7 bases. After removal of 0 bases from V and 0 bases from J, the junction contained 6 bases not matched to a gene. The CDR3 has 17 residues. The germline V gene has CDR1 LGHNA and CDR2 YNFKEQ. For the CDR3, the DNA is TGTGCCAGCAGCCAAGATTCCCTAGCGGAGAGCACAGATACGCAGTATTTT. Protein: CASSQDSLAESTDTQYF.

V is TRBV5-1 and J is TRBJ1-5, with TRBD1 identical over 7 bases. The germline CDR1 and CDR2 sequences are SGHRS and YFSETQ. The CDR3 has 15 amino acids. The V gene end was trimmed by 0 bases and the J gene end by 3 bases; junction bases not matched to a gene: 3. The CDR3 nucleotides are TGCGCCAGCAGCTTGGCGACAGGGAACAATCAGCCCCAGCATTTT. It codes for CASSLATGNNQPQHF.

This clonotype occurred a few times. The V gene is TRBV28, the J gene TRBJ2-7, with 7 bases lining up with TRBD2. This CDR3 region has 15 residues. Looked up from germline, CDR1 is MDHEN and CDR2 is SYDVKM. V trimming: 6 bases; J trimming: 7 bases; junction bases outside the gene matches: 15. The DNA for the CDR3 is TGTGCCAGCAGCCCTATGCTGGCGGGAGTTAGGGAGCAGTACTTC. It encodes CASSPMLAGVREQYF.

This clonotype was seen ten or more times. The rearrangement uses TRBV7-8 and TRBJ1-6; no reliable D call. Germline CDR1 is SGHVS and CDR2 is FQNEAQ. Trimming cost V 3 bases and J 7 bases, with 4 bases left between them. CDR3 length: 12 residues. CDR3 bases: TGTGCCAGCAGCTTTGGGAATTCACCCCTCCACTTT. Translating gives CASSFGNSPLHF. The entire variable domain, with the rest obtained from reference TRBV7-8 and TRBJ1-6, is as follows: GAGVSQSPRYKVAKRGQDVALRCDPISGHVSLFWYQQALGQGPEFLTYFQNEAQLDKSGLPSDRFFAERPEGSVSTLKIQRTQQEDSAVYLCASSFGNSPLHFGNGTRLTVT.

The V call is TRBV4-1, the J call TRBJ2-2, with 13 bases identical to TRBD2. The CDR3 has 17 residues. CDR1 is MGHRA and CDR2 is YSYEKL in the germline V gene. With 3 bases clipped from V and 1 base from J, the junction kept 2 bases outside the gene matches. The DNA for the CDR3 is TGCGCCAGCAGCCAGGGACTAGCGGGGAAGAACACCGGGGAGCTGTTTTTT. This sequence encodes CASSQGLAGKNTGELFF.

This clonotype was counted a few times. V is TRBV20-1 and J is TRBJ2-2; TRBD2 matches 7 bases. The length of the CDR3 is 14 residues. J gave up 3 bases and V 2 bases, and 3 bases lay outside the gene matches. The V gene's germline CDR1 is DFQATT and CDR2 SNEGSKA (reference sequence). The CDR3 nucleotides are TGCAGTGCTAGACGGGAGGTGCACACCGGGGAGCTGTTTTTT. Translating gives CSARREVHTGELFF.

The chain uses TRBV4-1 and TRBJ1-1; a possible D gene is TRBD1 (5 bases). The CDR3 is 15 amino acids. V was trimmed by 1 base and J by 0 bases, leaving 9 bases between them. CDR1 and CDR2 from the germline V gene are MGHRA and YSYEKL. This chain's CDR3 is CASSQAGGVNTEAFF. CDR3 bases: TGCGCCAGCAGCCAAGCCGGGGGGGTGAACACTGAAGCTTTCTTT.

The CDR3 sequence is CASSSSGAPSDEQFF. The CDR3 nucleotides are TGTGCCAGCAGCTCCAGCGGGGCGCCATCGGATGAGCAGTTCTTC. This rearrangement joins TRBV11-2 to TRBJ2-1; 7 bases fit TRBD2. The CDR3 length is 15 residues. V lost 4 bases to trimming and J lost 8 bases; unmatched junction nucleotides: 11. Germline lookup yields CDR1 SGHAT and CDR2 FQNNGV.

V gene TRBV27 combines with J gene TRBJ2-5; the match to TRBD2 covers 14 bases. Per germline, CDR1 MNHEY and CDR2 SMNVEV (reference sequence). The CDR3 is made up of 15 amino acids. The V and J ends lost 6 bases and 7 bases, in that order; junction bases with no gene match: 7. CDR3 coding DNA: TGTGCCAGCAGGGCAGGGACTAGCGGGAGTCGGACCCAGTACTTC. Translation gives CASRAGTSGSRTQYF.

This chain uses TRBV5-1 with TRBJ1-6; 7 bases align to TRBD1. V lost 0 bases and J lost 7; bases outside the gene matches: 4. Per the germline V gene, CDR1 is SGHRS and CDR2 is YFSETQ. The CDR3 consists of 15 residues. CDR3 residues: CASSLGAGGNSPLHF. The CDR3 coding sequence is TGCGCCAGCAGCTTGGGAGCAGGGGGAAATTCACCCCTCCACTTT.

Ten or more counts support this clonotype. It is unclear where the CDR3 begins or ends on the DNA, so no DNA is shown, and the CDR3 is as TCRdb lists it. V usage is TRBV12-3 or TRBV12-4 and J usage is TRBJ1-2; the D call TRBD1 from the table was never checked on the DNA. The CDR3 has 12 amino acids, counting both end residues. This CDR3 is CASSFFGAGYTF.

A single count supports this clonotype. The chain combines TRBV21-1 with TRBJ1-3. TRBV21-1 has pseudogene status. The CDR3 covers 16 residues. The CDR3, as DNA: TGTGCCAGCAGCAAAACAGGGACCTCCTCTGGAAACACCATATATTTT. Encoded protein: CASSKTGTSSGNTIYF.